This T cell receptor (beta chain) was obtained from a study of blood T cell repertoires in COVID-19. Across the whole study: Sites across the United States, Italy and Spain contributed samples from acute and convalescent COVID-19. Sample material is recorded as cDNA or gDNA derived from T cells, B-cell-depleted T cells, or PBMCs.

In the authors' workflow: Amplification with reference gene primers provided the estimates of nucleated cell counts. Profiling relied on immunoSEQ multiplex PCR, and the TCRdb table lists in-frame clones only, not all of them. The DNA was the basis for D and trimming; V, J and clone size are from that table. The data show some 110,000 clones, 80% to 90% seen once. The sample was peripheral blood. This clonotype was obtained from a man aged 60 to 75 with acute or convalescent COVID-19.

The CDR3 is CASSLPTSATDTQYF. The CDR3 DNA reads TGCGCCAGCAGCTTGCCGACTAGCGCCACAGATACGCAGTATTTT. The chain has TRBV5-1 and TRBJ2-3; 8 nucleotides agree with TRBD2. The junction had 3 bases not matched to a gene; V was cut back by 1 base and J by 2 bases. Germline assignment: CDR1 SGHRS and CDR2 YFSETQ. CDR3 length: 15 amino acids. Full variable domain (rest looked up from reference TRBV5-1 and TRBJ2-3): KAGVTQTPRYLIKTRGQQVTLSCSPISGHRSVSWYQQTPGQGLQFLFEYFSETQRNKGNFPGRFSGRQFSNSRSEMNVSTLELGDSALYLCASSLPTSATDTQYFGPGTRLTVL.